Below, 14 T cell receptor beta chains from the same sample are listed, as sequenced in a study of CD4+ T cells in melanoma. Sequencing used immunoSEQ multiplex PCR; TCRdb keeps in-frame clones, though not all of them. The sample includes 120,000 to 150,000 clones, around 90% seen only once; the top ten take about 1.5%. These receptors originate from a human donor with melanoma.

The rearrangement uses TRBV7-6 and TRBJ2-7; 8 bases are a match to TRBD1. The CDR3 totals 14 residues. Unmatched junction bases numbered 8, after V lost 5 bases and J lost 5 bases. Germline V gene data show CDR1 as SGHVS and CDR2 as FNYEAQ. The CDR3: CASSARQGSDEQYF. CDR3 in DNA: TGTGCCAGCAGCGCGAGACAGGGGTCGGACGAGCAGTACTTC. Full variable domain (outside the CDR3, taken from reference TRBV7-6 and TRBJ2-7): GAGVSQSPRYKVTKRGQDVALRCDPISGHVSLYWYRQALGQGPEFLTYFNYEAQQDKSGLPNDRFSAERPEGSISTLTIQRTEQRDSAMYRCASSARQGSDEQYFGPGTRLTVT.

The rearrangement joins TRBV5-1 to TRBJ1-4; no clear D gene. Germline CDR1 reads SGHRS; CDR2 reads YFSETQ. This CDR3 has 15 residues. The germline V and J ends were trimmed by 0 bases and 8 bases, with 14 bases remaining between them. The chain's CDR3 is CASSLGWGAGEKLFF. CDR3 coding DNA: TGCGCCAGCAGCTTGGGTTGGGGAGCCGGCGAAAAACTGTTTTTT.

V and J are TRBV6-5 and TRBJ2-7; 9 bases fit TRBD1. The CDR3 length is 14 residues. Germline CDR1 is MNHEY and CDR2 is SVGAGI. The V gene end was trimmed by 10 bases and the J gene end by 4 bases; junction bases not matched to a gene: 11. The CDR3 reads CATERDRVSYEQYF. In DNA, the CDR3 is TGTGCCACGGAGCGGGACAGGGTCTCGTACGAGCAGTACTTC.

The chain is built from TRBV19 and TRBJ2-3; TRBD1 aligns across 8 bases. The CDR3 has 13 amino acids. Germline loops: CDR1 LNHDA, CDR2 SQIVND (reference sequence). V was pared by 5 bases and J by 5 bases, with 3 bases of the junction left unmatched. CDR3 coding DNA: TGTGCCAGTAGTCAGGGGGCGGGAGATACGCAGTATTTT. Protein product: CASSQGAGDTQYF.

The rearrangement links TRBV18 to TRBJ2-7, with D maybe TRBD1 (6 bases). Germline values: CDR1 KGHSH, CDR2 LQKENI. This CDR3 contains 15 residues. Trimming took 6 bases from V and 0 from J, leaving 15 bases between them. The CDR3 sequence is CASSGGRDNSYEQYF. As DNA, the CDR3 is TGTGCCAGCTCGGGCGGACGGGACAACTCCTACGAGCAGTACTTC.

DNA of the CDR3: TGTGCCAGCAGCTTGTCAGGAGGGGGGGAGACCCAGTACTTC. Translation: CASSLSGGGETQYF. The rearrangement links TRBV5-6 to TRBJ2-5; either TRBD1 or TRBD2 may fit D (6 bases each). With 1 base removed from V and 5 bases from J, the gap between germline ends came to 12 bases. The germline V gene encodes CDR1 SGHDT and CDR2 YYEEEE. This CDR3 has 14 residues.

This chain joins TRBV28 and TRBJ1-5; a possible D gene is TRBD1 (6 bases). Trimming took 7 bases from V and 4 from J, leaving 26 bases between them. From germline, CDR1 is MDHEN and CDR2 SYDVKM. CDR3 size: 18 residues. CDR3 loop: CASKLGLQGSVQNQPQHF. The CDR3 DNA reads as TGTGCCAGCAAATTGGGCCTACAGGGAAGTGTGCAAAATCAGCCCCAGCATTTT.

The chain joins TRBV5-6 to TRBJ1-2; D ambiguous. V was cut by 4 bases and J by 8 bases, with 18 bases left in between. In germline, CDR1 is SGHDT, CDR2 YYEEEE. CDR3 length: 14 residues. The CDR3 loop is CASSPLEGRPGYTF. The CDR3 DNA is TGTGCCAGCAGCCCTCTAGAAGGTCGGCCCGGCTACACCTTC.

V and J are TRBV6-6 and TRBJ2-6; the D gene could be TRBD1 or TRBD2 (5 bases each). The length of the CDR3 is 15 residues. CDR1 is MNHNY, CDR2 SVGAGI, per germline (reference sequence). The V gene lost 2 bases and the J gene lost 0 bases, with 5 bases spanning the gap. The CDR3 DNA reads TGTGCCAGCAGTTACGGGGGCTCTGGGGCCAACGTCCTGACTTTC. The encoded protein is CASSYGGSGANVLTF.

J is TRBJ1-1 and V is TRBV6-1, with D perhaps matching TRBD1 (6 bases). From germline, CDR1 is MNHNS and CDR2 SASEGT. The CDR3 has 13 amino acids. V lost 6 bases and J 0 bases, leaving 8 bases between the germline ends. The CDR3 protein is CASRGHMNTEAFF. The CDR3, as DNA: TGTGCCAGCAGGGGACATATGAACACTGAAGCTTTCTTT.

The V call is TRBV6-5, the J call TRBJ1-6; D is uncertain. Germline CDR1 reads MNHEY; CDR2 reads SVGAGI. Trimming shortened V by 2 bases and J by 4 bases, and 9 bases separated the two germline ends. CDR3 length: 15 residues. CDR3 sequence: CASSYLGEYNSPLHF. In DNA form, the CDR3 reads TGTGCCAGCAGTTACCTTGGGGAATATAATTCACCCCTCCACTTT.

This clone is a singleton in its sample. This chain links TRBV18 with TRBJ2-1; D ambiguous. Trimming pared 0 bases from V and 0 bases from J, leaving 9 bases between. The CDR3 totals 16 residues. Germline CDR1 reads KGHSH; CDR2 reads LQKENI. CDR3 sequence: CASSPPLLSSYNEQFF. The CDR3 bases are TGTGCCAGCTCACCACCGCTACTTAGCTCCTACAATGAGCAGTTCTTC.

The chain links TRBV6-5 to TRBJ1-4, with D possibly matching TRBD1 (5 bases). Germline V CDR1 and CDR2: MNHEY, SVGAGI. Trimming took 2 bases from V and 8 from J, leaving 15 bases between them. CDR3 length: 15 residues. CDR3 protein: CASSYMLGGREKLFF. As DNA, the CDR3 is TGTGCCAGCAGTTACATGCTGGGGGGTCGGGAAAAACTGTTTTTT.

This clone was seen only once. CDR3 DNA sequence: TGCACCACCCCCGGGACAGGGGGTATAGATACGCAGTATTTT. It yields the protein CTTPGTGGIDTQYF. The chain has TRBV29-1 and TRBJ2-3, with TRBD1 identical over 11 bases. The CDR3 is made up of 14 amino acids. CDR1 SQVTM and CDR2 ANQGSEA come from the germline V gene.